This TCR beta chain stems from a study of T cells in Graves' hyperthyroidism and ophthalmopathy. Overall study findings and caveats: Most clonotypes expanded in thyroid above 0.001 were likewise present in blood.

Using RNA transcripts as the source, TCR beta CDR3 regions were amplified. HTBI primers drove first-round RT-PCR of the TCR CDR3. Via MiXCR, TCRdb re-called the multiplex PCR reads, giving one row per CDR3 protein. The sample holds about 770,000 distinct CDR3 sequences, over 15% seen once. V was clipped by 2 bases and J by 0 bases, with 14 bases between them. Germline V gives CDR1 SGHTA, CDR2 FQGTGA. The length of the CDR3 is 17 residues. These patients, aged 18 to 65, had recently diagnosed hyperthyroidism lasting under 2 months. Uncontrolled infections, other autoimmune diseases, pregnancy or lactation led to exclusion of patients. This clonotype was observed many times. Its cognate antigen is unknown.

The source material was blood. This receptor was obtained from a woman aged 50 to 60 with Graves' hyperthyroidism that later progressed to Graves' ophthalmopathy. This chain links TRBV7-3 with TRBJ2-1; tentatively, D is TRBD1 or TRBD2 (6 bases each). In DNA form, the CDR3 reads TGTGCCAGCAGCTTAGTGGGGGGCTTCCGCTCCTACAATGAGCAGTTCTTC. It specifies CASSLVGGFRSYNEQFF.